A selection of T cell receptor beta chains follows, all from one sample in a study of blood T cell repertoires in COVID-19. Sequencing used immunoSEQ multiplex PCR; TCRdb keeps in-frame clones, though not all of them. The sample holds 400,000 to 450,000 clones, 85% to 90% seen once. The sample was peripheral blood. These receptors originate from a man aged 18 to 35 with COVID-19, enrolled during active disease. Each CDR3 is given without its conserved first and last residue. A D gene is named only where the DNA matches it firmly.

>TRBV7-8|TRBD1|TRBJ1-5
ASSLGQGGQPQH
>TRBV3-1/TRBV3-2|TRBD2|TRBJ2-7
ASSQESWAGGAHEQY
>TRBV24-1|NA|TRBJ2-7
ATSDSSEQY
>TRBV5-4|TRBD2|TRBJ2-1
ASSLGGLADNEQF
>TRBV2|NA|TRBJ2-6
ASRLDRTGANVLT
>TRBV19|TRBD2|TRBJ2-5
ASSIGGRAAAETQY
>TRBV12-3/TRBV12-4|NA|TRBJ1-1
ASSAEGAEAF
>TRBV27|NA|TRBJ2-7
ASRSDTSYEQY
>TRBV5-1|TRBD2|TRBJ2-1
ASSGLGASGGYNEQF
>TRBV7-9|NA|TRBJ1-2
ASSTRQRGQSGYT
>TRBV7-9|NA|TRBJ1-1
ASSFSGKPEAF
>TRBV5-4|NA|TRBJ2-1
ASSLAGSSYNEQF
>TRBV7-2|NA|TRBJ1-1
ASGGRAEAF
>TRBV2|TRBD1|TRBJ1-3
ASRRGQGSPGNTIY
>TRBV15|TRBD1|TRBJ2-3
ATSRTGAGLDTQY
>TRBV29-1|TRBD2|TRBJ2-3
SVVELAGADTQY
>TRBV11-2|TRBD1|TRBJ1-1
ASSSGTGQVEAF
>TRBV13|NA|TRBJ1-3
ASSSRGSAGNTIY
>TRBV19|NA|TRBJ1-5
ASRQLVRGQPQH
>TRBV7-2|NA|TRBJ2-5
ASSLAYGPRRETQY
>TRBV2|NA|TRBJ1-2
ASSTIPTGNYGYT
>TRBV5-4|NA|TRBJ1-6
ASSWPQDNSPLH
>TRBV30|NA|TRBJ1-4
AWNRDTSEKLF
>TRBV5-4|TRBD2|TRBJ2-5
ASSLASGGGGTQY
>TRBV5-4|TRBD1|TRBJ1-6
ASSLGQGAYSPLH
>TRBV4-1|TRBD1|TRBJ1-5
ASSLGTGGQPQH
>TRBV13|NA|TRBJ1-3
ASSQGLNDGNTIY
>TRBV6-5|TRBD2|TRBJ2-3
ASRLASTDTQY
>TRBV5-1|NA|TRBJ1-3
ASSLSPVSGNTIY
>TRBV7-9|NA|TRBJ1-5
ASSLGGGAGNQPQH
>TRBV28|TRBD2|TRBJ2-7
ASSPGLNYEQY
>TRBV19|NA|TRBJ1-2
ASSIVFAGPPGYT
>TRBV7-8|TRBD1|TRBJ2-7
ASRYDRGGSYEQY
>TRBV27|TRBD2|TRBJ2-1
ASRGEASYNEQF
>TRBV2|NA|TRBJ1-1
ASSYSSPNTEAF
>TRBV2|TRBD1|TRBJ1-6
ASGDRDTSPLH
>TRBV12-3/TRBV12-4|NA|TRBJ1-1
ASVRTANTEAF
>TRBV5-8|NA|TRBJ2-3
ASSLEQEGNTQY
>TRBV6-6|TRBD1|TRBJ1-5
ASSPQGRHIMSNQPQH
>TRBV3-1/TRBV3-2|TRBD1|TRBJ2-7
ASSHRTGISYEQY
>TRBV11-2|NA|TRBJ1-1
ASSLMLDTEAF
>TRBV5-1|TRBD1|TRBJ2-3
ASSSNPTGGTDTQY
>TRBV4-1|TRBD2|TRBJ2-5
ASSQAGLAKETQY
>TRBV5-4|TRBD1|TRBJ2-5
ASSSRRDSETQY
>TRBV13|TRBD2|TRBJ2-1
ASRWASGSLEQF
>TRBV7-2|TRBD2|TRBJ2-7
ASSLGLGGYEQY
>TRBV5-1|TRBD1|TRBJ2-3
ASSTGQGRTDTQY
>TRBV5-1|TRBD2|TRBJ2-2
ASSAVASGSANTGELF
>TRBV11-2|TRBD2|TRBJ2-7
ASSPPGRAHEQY
>TRBV5-1|TRBD2|TRBJ2-2
ASSPAGTSAGELF
>TRBV19|NA|TRBJ1-6
ASSIERGKSSYNSPLH
>TRBV30|NA|TRBJ2-7
AWSVRSVEQY
>TRBV6-5|NA|TRBJ1-2
ASRPTGIGGYT
>TRBV14|TRBD1|TRBJ1-5
ASSQGTGVNQPQH
>TRBV27|NA|TRBJ2-7
ASSLAPISYEQY
>TRBV2|TRBD2|TRBJ2-7
ASRLAAEQY
>TRBV5-1|NA|TRBJ2-3
ASSDQGPREQY
>TRBV6-1|NA|TRBJ2-7
ASSEAAYEQY